These 10 T cell receptor beta chains were sequenced from one sample in a study of Ad26.COV2.S vaccination and SARS-CoV-2 variants. Treatment defined: roughly 20 received Ad26.COV2.S at low or high dose, single or two shots; a few received placebo; per-sample allocation not given. The investigators took samples on day 63 after the first vaccine or placebo injection. TCRdb's copy holds only in-frame clones and misses some; the assay was immunoSEQ multiplex PCR. In the table there are roughly 400,000 clones, about nine tenths of which are singletons. This material consisted of peripheral blood, taken in a trial of Ad26.COV2.S vaccine versus placebo. All receptors come from a person aged 18-60 years who received the Ad26.COV2.S COVID-19 vaccine or a placebo.

The CDR3 protein is CASINRGGEKLFF. Written as DNA, the CDR3 is TGTGCCAGCATCAACAGGGGTGGTGAAAAACTGTTTTTT. This rearrangement joins TRBV28 to TRBJ1-4; 7 bases align to TRBD1. The CDR3 is 13 amino acids. The trim removed 7 bases at V and 7 bases at J, leaving 6 bases unmatched. Per the germline V gene, CDR1 is MDHEN and CDR2 is SYDVKM.

The rearrangement joins TRBV28 to TRBJ1-2; the D gene is possibly TRBD1 (6 bases). V lost 0 bases to trimming and J lost 4 bases, with 15 bases between them. From germline, CDR1 is MDHEN and CDR2 SYDVKM. The CDR3 spans 16 residues. The CDR3 loop is CASSLWRSGDRYGYTF. Written as DNA, the CDR3 is TGTGCCAGCAGTTTATGGAGGTCAGGGGACCGCTATGGCTACACCTTC.

The V gene is TRBV27, the J gene TRBJ2-7; no clear D. CDR3 size: 14 residues. CDR1 MNHEY and CDR2 SMNVEV come from the germline V gene (reference sequence). The germline V and J ends were trimmed by 3 bases and 7 bases, with 16 bases remaining between them. CDR3 coding DNA: TGTGCCAGCAGTTTCGGACCCCGGTTGGGGGAGCAGTACTTC. Translated: CASSFGPRLGEQYF.

The rearrangement joins TRBV7-9 to TRBJ2-7; a weak D match, TRBD1 (6 bases). The V end was cut by 5 bases, the J end by 3 bases, with 14 bases between. Germline V CDR1 and CDR2: SEHNR, FQNEAQ (reference sequence). This CDR3 comprises 14 residues. The CDR3 nucleotides are TGTGCCAGCAGCGATCGGACAGCGAGCTACGAGCAGTACTTC. Translation gives CASSDRTASYEQYF.

The chain uses TRBV5-6 and TRBJ2-7; D may match TRBD1 or TRBD2 (5 bases each). The germline V gene encodes CDR1 SGHDT and CDR2 YYEEEE. V gave up 3 bases and J gave up 5 bases, with 15 bases separating them. This CDR3 contains 14 residues. The CDR3 reads CASSYGTRSNEQYF. For the CDR3, the DNA is TGTGCCAGCAGCTACGGGACCCGCTCGAACGAGCAGTACTTC.

The V call is TRBV9, the J call TRBJ1-5, with TRBD1 matching over 8 bases. The V and J ends lost 4 bases and 5 bases, in that order; junction bases with no gene match: 8. The CDR3 covers 15 residues. Germline V lookup: CDR1 SGDLS, CDR2 YYNGEE. This CDR3 reads CASSPPGQADQPQHF. CDR3 bases: TGTGCCAGCAGCCCTCCGGGACAGGCCGATCAGCCCCAGCATTTT.

The rearrangement uses TRBV27 and TRBJ2-1; 9 nucleotides agree with TRBD1. J lost 15 bases, V lost 1 base, and 4 bases had no gene match. The CDR3 length is 12 residues. The germline V gene has CDR1 MNHEY and CDR2 SMNVEV (reference sequence). The CDR3 is CASSLFGTGLFF. The CDR3 coding sequence is TGTGCCAGCAGTTTATTTGGGACAGGGCTGTTCTTC.

V usage is TRBV7-9 and J usage is TRBJ2-3; D might be TRBD2 (6 bases). Trimming removed 4 bases from V and 0 bases from J, with 20 bases in between. CDR1 is SEHNR and CDR2 is FQNEAQ in the germline V gene (reference sequence). The CDR3 runs 18 residues. This CDR3 reads CASSSRGLPEMSTDTQYF. DNA of the CDR3: TGTGCCAGCAGCTCGAGGGGACTCCCAGAAATGAGCACAGATACGCAGTATTTT.

The rearrangement joins TRBV7-8 to TRBJ2-1; 7 bases match TRBD2. J was trimmed by 0 bases and V by 5 bases; bases with no gene match: 10. The CDR3 contains 17 residues. In germline, CDR1 is SGHVS, CDR2 FQNEAQ. The CDR3 here is CASSPWGGSGSYNEQFF. In nucleotides, the CDR3 is TGTGCCAGCAGCCCCTGGGGCGGGAGCGGCTCCTACAATGAGCAGTTCTTC.

This clone was seen only a few times. The rearrangement uses TRBV10-3 and TRBJ2-1; perhaps TRBD2 as D (5 bases). V was trimmed by 0 bases and J by 9 bases, leaving 12 bases between them. The germline CDR1 and CDR2 sequences are ENHRY and SYGVKD. This CDR3 is built from 14 residues. CDR3 in amino acids: CAISESATAGEQFF. DNA for the CDR3: TGTGCCATCAGTGAGTCGGCTACGGCGGGTGAGCAGTTCTTC.